Sequencing of this T cell receptor (beta chain) was carried out in a study of vaccination and CD4 T cells after COVID-19. Study as a whole: Post-vaccination samples were procured at a median of around 78 days following dose two (range 14 to 241).

Documented treatment: approximately 11-day PBMC culture with coronavirus spike peptide pools or control peptides (ViraFEST assay). The Oncomine TCR Beta short-read assay was applied to DNA of cultured CD4+ T cells. TCRdb reprocessed the PCR reads via MiXCR and lists one record per CDR3 protein. The sample lists around 18,000 distinct CDR3 sequences, 30% to 35% occurring once. This CDR3 spans 14 amino acids. Deletions cut 1 base from V and 2 bases from J, with 12 bases between. Per germline, CDR1 DFQATT and CDR2 SNEGSKA (reference sequence). This clonotype was seen only a few times. What it binds is unknown.

This rearrangement joins TRBV20-1 to TRBJ2-7, with D perhaps matching TRBD1 (6 bases). Material for sequencing was cultured CD4+ T cells from blood. The receptor was derived from a human donor with COVID-19. Written as DNA, the CDR3 is TGCAGTGCTAGAGCCCACGCAGGGGCCTACGAGCAGTACTTC. Translated, it gives CSARAHAGAYEQYF.